This is a list of T cell receptor beta chains from one sample in a study of cytomegalovirus exposure and HLA in healthy donors. The table came from immunoSEQ multiplex PCR; TCRdb's copy has only in-frame clones and leaves some out. Of about 120,000 clones in the sample, approximately 80% are singletons; the top ten hold about 3.9%. The sequenced sample consisted of PBMCs. Receptors were obtained from a woman aged 25-40 years in good health and CMV-seronegative. Both conserved end residues are part of each CDR3. D genes are given only for firm matches. Expanded clones are given a class, and other clones once, few, many or no size at all.

TRBV5-1,TRBJ1-1,NA,16,NA,TGCGCCAGCAGCTTGGGGCCAGGGGAGTTGAACACTGAAGCTTTCTTT,CASSLGPGELNTEAFF
TRBV7-2,TRBJ2-7,NA,13,TRBD2,TGTGCCAACGCAAGGACTAGAACCCACGAGCAGTACTTC,CANARTRTHEQYF
TRBV19,TRBJ2-7,NA,14,NA,TGTGCCAGTAGTGCGACTGGCTCTGTCCACGAGCAGTACTTC,CASSATGSVHEQYF
TRBV14,TRBJ2-3,NA,15,NA,TGTGCCAGCAGCCAATTGGCCCTTAGCACAGATACGCAGTATTTT,CASSQLALSTDTQYF
TRBV7-8,TRBJ1-3,NA,15,NA,TGTGCCAGCAGCCCCCGTGGGCGCTCTGGAAACACCATATATTTT,CASSPRGRSGNTIYF
TRBV30,TRBJ2-7,few,11,NA,TGTGCCTGGACAGGGGACTACGAGCAGTACTTC,CAWTGDYEQYF
TRBV28,TRBJ2-3,NA,16,TRBD2,TGTGCCAGCAGTTTATGGGCCGGGACTAGCGGCGATACGCAGTATTTT,CASSLWAGTSGDTQYF
TRBV7-9,TRBJ2-5,few,16,TRBD2,TGTGCCAGCAGCTTAAGCTCTCCGGGGGGACAAGAGACCCAGTACTTC,CASSLSSPGGQETQYF
TRBV6-5,TRBJ1-5,NA,15,TRBD1,TGTGCCAGCAGTTACTCCGGGACAGAGAATCAGCCCCAGCATTTT,CASSYSGTENQPQHF
TRBV6-5,TRBJ2-2,NA,15,NA,TGTGCCAGCAGTGGAGGAGGAGTGAACACCGGGGAGCTGTTTTTT,CASSGGGVNTGELFF
TRBV7-9,TRBJ1-1,NA,18,TRBD1,TGTGCCAGCAGCTCAACCGGGACAGGGATCCTAATTGGGACTGAAGCTTTCTTT,CASSSTGTGILIGTEAFF
TRBV7-3,TRBJ2-1,NA,14,NA,TGTGCCAGCAGCCCTGGGGGGGCTTACAATGAGCAGTTCTTC,CASSPGGAYNEQFF
TRBV2,TRBJ2-7,NA,17,NA,TGTGCCAGCAGGAGGGGGGGGGCGGGAGCTTCAATCTACGAGCAGTACTTC,CASRRGGAGASIYEQYF
TRBV4-1,TRBJ2-3,NA,16,TRBD2,TGCGCCAGCAGCCAAGGGCCGGGACTAGCCTTCGATACGCAGTATTTT,CASSQGPGLAFDTQYF
TRBV6-5,TRBJ1-2,NA,14,TRBD1,TGTGCCAGCAGTTACCAGGGGGGAGACTATGGCTACACCTTC,CASSYQGGDYGYTF
TRBV6-1,TRBJ2-7,NA,11,NA,TGTGCCAGCAGTACAGGGCGGGAGCAGTACTTC,CASSTGREQYF
TRBV29-1,TRBJ1-1,NA,13,TRBD1,TGCAGCGTTAAGGGACAGGGGAACACTGAAGCTTTCTTT,CSVKGQGNTEAFF
TRBV18,TRBJ1-1,NA,13,NA,TGTGCCAGCTCCACCAGATCGAACACTGAAGCTTTCTTT,CASSTRSNTEAFF
TRBV28,TRBJ1-5,NA,15,NA,TGTGCCAGCAGTTTGGTGGGGGCTGGAGGTCAGCCCCAGCATTTT,CASSLVGAGGQPQHF
TRBV7-3,TRBJ2-2,NA,14,TRBD2,TGTGCCAGCAGCCTAACACTAGCGGGGCGGGAGCTGTTTTTT,CASSLTLAGRELFF
TRBV18,TRBJ2-3,NA,16,TRBD2,TGTGCCAGCTCACCAAACGGACTAGCGGTCACAGATACGCAGTATTTT,CASSPNGLAVTDTQYF
TRBV5-1,TRBJ2-7,NA,14,TRBD1,TGCGCCAGCAGGCTTGGACAGGCTTCTTACGAGCAGTACTTC,CASRLGQASYEQYF
TRBV5-4,TRBJ1-5,NA,20,TRBD1,TGTGCCAGCAGTCCCTGCTGGGACAGGGGAGGTACTAGCGACAATCAGCCCCAGCATTTT,CASSPCWDRGGTSDNQPQHF
TRBV11-2,TRBJ2-1,NA,17,TRBD2,TGTGCCAGCAGCTCAAAGGGACTAGCGGGAGCTCCCAATGAGCAGTTCTTC,CASSSKGLAGAPNEQFF
TRBV30,TRBJ1-5,NA,19,TRBD1,TGTGCCTGGAGTGTACGGTTAGGACAGGGGTCCCTTAGCAATCAGCCCCAGCATTTT,CAWSVRLGQGSLSNQPQHF
TRBV5-7,TRBJ2-1,NA,16,TRBD1,TGTGCCAGCAGCTTGGCGGCAGGGGGCCCCCACAATGAGCAGTTCTTC,CASSLAAGGPHNEQFF
TRBV5-4,TRBJ1-4,NA,14,NA,TGTGCCAGCAGCGGGCCAGGGGAACGTGAAAAACTGTTTTTT,CASSGPGEREKLFF